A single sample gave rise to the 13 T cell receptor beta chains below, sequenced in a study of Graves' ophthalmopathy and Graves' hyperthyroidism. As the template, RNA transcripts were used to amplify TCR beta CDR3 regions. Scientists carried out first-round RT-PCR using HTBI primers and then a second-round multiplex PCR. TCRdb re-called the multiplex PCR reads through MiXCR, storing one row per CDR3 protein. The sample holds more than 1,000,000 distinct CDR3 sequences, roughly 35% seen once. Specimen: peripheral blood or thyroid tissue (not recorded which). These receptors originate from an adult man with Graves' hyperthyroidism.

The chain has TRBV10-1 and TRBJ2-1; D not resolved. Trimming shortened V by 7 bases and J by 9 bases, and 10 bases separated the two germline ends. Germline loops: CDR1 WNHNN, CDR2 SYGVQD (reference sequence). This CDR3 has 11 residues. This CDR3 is CASNGWCEQFF. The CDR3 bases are TGCGCCAGCAACGGATGGTGTGAGCAGTTCTTC.

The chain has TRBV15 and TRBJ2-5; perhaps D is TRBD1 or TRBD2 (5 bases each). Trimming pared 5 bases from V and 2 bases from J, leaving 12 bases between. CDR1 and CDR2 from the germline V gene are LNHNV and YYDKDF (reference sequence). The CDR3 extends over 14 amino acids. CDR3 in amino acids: CATSPGTAQETQYF. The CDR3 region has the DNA TGTGCCACCAGCCCAGGGACCGCACAAGAGACCCAGTACTTC.

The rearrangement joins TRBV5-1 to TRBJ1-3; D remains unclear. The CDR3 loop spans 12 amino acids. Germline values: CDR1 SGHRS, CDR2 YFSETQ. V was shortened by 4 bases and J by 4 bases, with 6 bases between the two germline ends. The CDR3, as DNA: TGCGCCAGCAGCCCAATGGGAAACACCATATATTTT. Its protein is CASSPMGNTIYF.

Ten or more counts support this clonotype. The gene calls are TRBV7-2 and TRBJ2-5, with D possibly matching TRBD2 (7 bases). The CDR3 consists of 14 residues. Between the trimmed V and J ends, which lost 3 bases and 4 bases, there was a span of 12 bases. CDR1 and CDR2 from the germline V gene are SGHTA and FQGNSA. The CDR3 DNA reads TGTGCCAGCAGCTTGGGGGGGCGAGGAGAGACCCAGTACTTC. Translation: CASSLGGRGETQYF.

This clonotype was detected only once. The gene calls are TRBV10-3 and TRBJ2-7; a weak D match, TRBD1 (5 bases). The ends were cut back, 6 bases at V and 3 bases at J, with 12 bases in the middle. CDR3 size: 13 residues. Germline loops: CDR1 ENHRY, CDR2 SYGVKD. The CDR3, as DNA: TGTGCCATCAGGACGAACCAGGGCTACGAGCAGTACTTC. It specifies CAIRTNQGYEQYF.

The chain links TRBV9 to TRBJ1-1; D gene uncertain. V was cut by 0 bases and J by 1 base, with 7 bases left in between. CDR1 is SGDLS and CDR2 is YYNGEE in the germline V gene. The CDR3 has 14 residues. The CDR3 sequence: CASSVAIGNTEAFF. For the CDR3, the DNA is TGTGCCAGCAGCGTAGCTATAGGGAACACTGAAGCTTTCTTT. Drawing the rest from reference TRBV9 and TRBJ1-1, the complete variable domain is DSGVTQTPKHLITATGQRVTLRCSPRSGDLSVYWYQQSLDQGLQFLIQYYNGEERAKGNILERFSAQQFPDLHSELNLSSLELGDSALYFCASSVAIGNTEAFFGQGTRLTVV.

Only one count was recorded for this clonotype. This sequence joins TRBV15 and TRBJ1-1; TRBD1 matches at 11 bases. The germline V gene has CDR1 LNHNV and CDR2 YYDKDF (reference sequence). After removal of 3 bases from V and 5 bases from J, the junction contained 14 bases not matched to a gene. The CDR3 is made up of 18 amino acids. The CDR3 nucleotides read TGTGCCACCAGCAGTTCCCCGTCCCGGACAGGGGGCCAGACTGAAGCTTTCTTT. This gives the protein CATSSSPSRTGGQTEAFF.

CDR3 region: CASSQRSPAGTDEQYF. DNA of the CDR3: TGTGCCAGCAGCCAAAGATCCCCGGCAGGGACCGACGAGCAGTACTTC. V gene TRBV14 combines with J gene TRBJ2-7; D tentatively reads TRBD1 or TRBD2 (5 bases each). The CDR3 extends over 16 amino acids. V gave up 2 bases and J gave up 5 bases, with 19 bases separating them. Germline V gene sequence: CDR1 SGHDN, CDR2 FVKESK. The full variable domain, completed using reference TRBV14 and TRBJ2-7, is EAGVTQFPSHSVIEKGQTVTLRCDPISGHDNLYWYRRVMGKEIKFLLHFVKESKQDESGMPNNRFLAERTGGTYSTLKVQPAELEDSGVYFCASSQRSPAGTDEQYFGPGTRLTVT.

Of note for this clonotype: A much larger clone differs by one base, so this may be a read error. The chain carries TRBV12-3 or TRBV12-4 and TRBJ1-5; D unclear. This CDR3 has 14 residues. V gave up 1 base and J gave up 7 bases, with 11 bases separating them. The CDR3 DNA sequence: TGTGCCAGCAGTTTAGGGGATGGGAACCAGCCCCAGCATTTT. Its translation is CASSLGDGNQPQHF.

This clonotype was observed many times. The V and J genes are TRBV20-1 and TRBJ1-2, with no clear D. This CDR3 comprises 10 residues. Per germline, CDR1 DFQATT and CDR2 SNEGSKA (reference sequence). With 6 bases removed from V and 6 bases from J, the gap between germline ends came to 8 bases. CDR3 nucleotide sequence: TGCAGTGCGCTACAAGATGGCTACACCTTC. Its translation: CSALQDGYTF.

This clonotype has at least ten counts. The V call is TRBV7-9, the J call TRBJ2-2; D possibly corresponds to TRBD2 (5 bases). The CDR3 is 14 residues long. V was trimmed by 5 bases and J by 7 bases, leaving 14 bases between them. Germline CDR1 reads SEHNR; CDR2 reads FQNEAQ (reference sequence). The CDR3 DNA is TGTGCCAGCAGCACGATTCCTGGGAGCGGGGAGCTGTTTTTT. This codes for CASSTIPGSGELFF.

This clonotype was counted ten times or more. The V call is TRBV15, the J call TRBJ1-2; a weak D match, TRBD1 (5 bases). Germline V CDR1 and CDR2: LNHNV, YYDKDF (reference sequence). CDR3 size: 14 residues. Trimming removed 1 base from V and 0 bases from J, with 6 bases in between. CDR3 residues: CATSRAGANYGYTF. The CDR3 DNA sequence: TGTGCCACCAGCAGAGCGGGGGCTAACTATGGCTACACCTTC. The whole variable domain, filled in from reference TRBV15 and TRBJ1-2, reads DAMVIQNPRYQVTQFGKPVTLSCSQTLNHNVMYWYQQKSSQAPKLLFHYYDKDFNNEADTPDNFQSRRPNTSFCFLDIRSPGLGDTAMYLCATSRAGANYGYTFGSGTRLTVV.

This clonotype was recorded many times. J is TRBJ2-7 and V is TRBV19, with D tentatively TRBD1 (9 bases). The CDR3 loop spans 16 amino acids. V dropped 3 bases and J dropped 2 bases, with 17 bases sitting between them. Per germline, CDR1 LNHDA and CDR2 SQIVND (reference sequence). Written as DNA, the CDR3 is TGTGCCAGTAGTATTAGCGGGACAGGGAACACCTACGAGCAGTACTTC. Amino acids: CASSISGTGNTYEQYF. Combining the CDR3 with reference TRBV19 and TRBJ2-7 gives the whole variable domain DGGITQSPKYLFRKEGQNVTLSCEQNLNHDAMYWYRQDPGQGLRLIYYSQIVNDFQKGDIAEGYSVSREKKESFPLTVTSAQKNPTAFYLCASSISGTGNTYEQYFGPGTRLTVT.